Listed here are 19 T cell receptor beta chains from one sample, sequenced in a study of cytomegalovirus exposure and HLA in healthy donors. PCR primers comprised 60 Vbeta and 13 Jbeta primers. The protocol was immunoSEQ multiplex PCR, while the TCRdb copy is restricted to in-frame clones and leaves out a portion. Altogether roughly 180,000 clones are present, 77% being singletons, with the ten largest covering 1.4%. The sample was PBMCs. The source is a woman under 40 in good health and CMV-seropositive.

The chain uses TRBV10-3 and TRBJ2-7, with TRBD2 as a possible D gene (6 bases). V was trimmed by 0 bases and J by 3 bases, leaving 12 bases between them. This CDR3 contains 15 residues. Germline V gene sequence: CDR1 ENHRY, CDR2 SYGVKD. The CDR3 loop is CAISESAGKDYEQYF. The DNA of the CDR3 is TGTGCCATCAGTGAGTCTGCGGGGAAAGACTACGAGCAGTACTTC.

The CDR3 DNA reads TGTGCCATCAGTGACGGACAGGGGTTACGGGAAAAACTGTTTTTT. This gives the protein CAISDGQGLREKLFF. V and J are TRBV10-3 and TRBJ1-4; 9 bases map to TRBD1. CDR3 length equals 15 residues. CDR1 ENHRY and CDR2 SYGVKD come from the germline V gene. After removal of 3 bases from V and 8 bases from J, the junction contained 7 bases not matched to a gene.

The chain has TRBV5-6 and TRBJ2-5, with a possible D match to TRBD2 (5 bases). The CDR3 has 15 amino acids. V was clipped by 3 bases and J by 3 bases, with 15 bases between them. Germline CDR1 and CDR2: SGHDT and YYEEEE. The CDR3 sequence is CASSSRAPNKETQYF. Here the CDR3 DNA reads TGTGCCAGCAGCTCGAGGGCGCCCAATAAAGAGACCCAGTACTTC.

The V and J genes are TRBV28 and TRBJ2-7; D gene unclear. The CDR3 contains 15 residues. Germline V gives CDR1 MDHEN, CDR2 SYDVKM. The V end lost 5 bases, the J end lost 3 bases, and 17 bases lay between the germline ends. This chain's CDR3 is CASSTPRTNDYEQYF. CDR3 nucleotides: TGTGCCAGCAGTACCCCGCGAACCAATGACTACGAGCAGTACTTC. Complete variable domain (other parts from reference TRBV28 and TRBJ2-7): DVKVTQSSRYLVKRTGEKVFLECVQDMDHENMFWYRQDPGLGLRLIYFSYDVKMKEKGDIPEGYSVSREKKERFSLILESASTNQTSMYLCASSTPRTNDYEQYFGPGTRLTVT.

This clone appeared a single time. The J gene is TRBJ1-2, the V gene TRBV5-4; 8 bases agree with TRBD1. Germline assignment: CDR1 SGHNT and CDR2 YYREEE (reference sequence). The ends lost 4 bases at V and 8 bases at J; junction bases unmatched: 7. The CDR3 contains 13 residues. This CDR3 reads CASSNGQGSGYTF. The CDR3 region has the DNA TGTGCCAGCAGCAACGGACAGGGCAGCGGCTACACCTTC.

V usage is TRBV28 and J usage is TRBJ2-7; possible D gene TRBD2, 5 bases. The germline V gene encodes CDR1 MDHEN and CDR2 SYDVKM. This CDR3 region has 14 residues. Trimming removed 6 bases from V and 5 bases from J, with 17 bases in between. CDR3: CASSPGRSRDEQYF. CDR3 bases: TGTGCCAGCAGCCCAGGCAGGTCGCGGGACGAGCAGTACTTC.

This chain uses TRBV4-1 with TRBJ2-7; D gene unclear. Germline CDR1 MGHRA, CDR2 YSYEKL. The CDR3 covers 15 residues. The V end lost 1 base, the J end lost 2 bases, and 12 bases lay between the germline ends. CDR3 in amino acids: CASSQVVRPPYEQYF. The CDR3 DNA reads TGCGCCAGCAGCCAAGTTGTCAGGCCTCCCTACGAGCAGTACTTC.

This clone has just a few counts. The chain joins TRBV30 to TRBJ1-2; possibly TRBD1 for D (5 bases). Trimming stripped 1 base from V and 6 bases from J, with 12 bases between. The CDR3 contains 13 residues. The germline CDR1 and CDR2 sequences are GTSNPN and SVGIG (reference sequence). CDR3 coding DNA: TGTGCCTGGAGTGGGGGGGGAAGGAATGGCTACACCTTC. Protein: CAWSGGGRNGYTF.

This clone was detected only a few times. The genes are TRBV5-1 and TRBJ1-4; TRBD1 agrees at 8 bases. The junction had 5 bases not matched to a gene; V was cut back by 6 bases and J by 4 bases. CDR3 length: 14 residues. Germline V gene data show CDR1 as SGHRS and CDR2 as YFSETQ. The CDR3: CASTPGGVNEKLFF. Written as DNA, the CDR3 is TGCGCCAGCACTCCAGGGGGCGTTAATGAAAAACTGTTTTTT.

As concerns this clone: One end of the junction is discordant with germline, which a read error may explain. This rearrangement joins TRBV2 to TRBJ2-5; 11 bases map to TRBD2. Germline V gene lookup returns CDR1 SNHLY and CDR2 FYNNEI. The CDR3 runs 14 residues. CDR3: CASSATSGGEAQYF. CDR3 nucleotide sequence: TGTGCCAGCAGTGCAACTAGCGGGGGAGAGGCCCAGTACTTC.

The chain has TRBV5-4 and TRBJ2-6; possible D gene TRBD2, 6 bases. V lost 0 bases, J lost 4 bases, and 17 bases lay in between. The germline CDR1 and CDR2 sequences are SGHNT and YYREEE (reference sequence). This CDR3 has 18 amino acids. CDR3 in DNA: TGTGCCAGCAGCTTGGAGGTCGTGCGGGGTACCGGGGCCAACGTCCTGACTTTC. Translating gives CASSLEVVRGTGANVLTF.

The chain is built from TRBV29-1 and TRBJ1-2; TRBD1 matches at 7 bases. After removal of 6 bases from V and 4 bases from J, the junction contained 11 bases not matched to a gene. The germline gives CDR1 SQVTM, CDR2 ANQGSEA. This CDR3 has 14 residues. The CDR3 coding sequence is TGCAGCGTCCAGCCCTACCAGGGGGGCTATGGCTACACCTTC. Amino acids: CSVQPYQGGYGYTF.

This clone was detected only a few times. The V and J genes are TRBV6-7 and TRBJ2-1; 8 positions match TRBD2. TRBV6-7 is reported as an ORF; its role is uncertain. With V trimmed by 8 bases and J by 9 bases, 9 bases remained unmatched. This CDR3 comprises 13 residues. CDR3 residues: CASGQLADREQFF. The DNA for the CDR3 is TGTGCCAGCGGACAACTAGCGGATCGTGAGCAGTTCTTC.

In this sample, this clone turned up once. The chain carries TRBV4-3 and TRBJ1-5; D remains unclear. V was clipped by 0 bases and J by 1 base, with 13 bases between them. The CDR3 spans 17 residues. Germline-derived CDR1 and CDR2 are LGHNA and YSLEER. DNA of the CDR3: TGCGCCAGCAGCCAAGAGCCGGGCGGGCTCAGCAATCAGCCCCAGCATTTT. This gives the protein CASSQEPGGLSNQPQHF.

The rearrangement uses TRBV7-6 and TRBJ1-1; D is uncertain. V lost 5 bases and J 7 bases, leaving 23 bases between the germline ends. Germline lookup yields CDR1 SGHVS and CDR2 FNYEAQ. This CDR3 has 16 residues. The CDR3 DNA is TGTGCCAGCAGCCCTTTCTCGACCTCCCGAGAGGATGAAGCTTTCTTT. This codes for CASSPFSTSREDEAFF.

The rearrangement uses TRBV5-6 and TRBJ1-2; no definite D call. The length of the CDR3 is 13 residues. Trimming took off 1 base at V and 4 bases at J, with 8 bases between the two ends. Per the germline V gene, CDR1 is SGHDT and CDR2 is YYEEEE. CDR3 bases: TGTGCCAGCAGCTTGTTGACGGGCTATGGCTACACCTTC. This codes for CASSLLTGYGYTF.

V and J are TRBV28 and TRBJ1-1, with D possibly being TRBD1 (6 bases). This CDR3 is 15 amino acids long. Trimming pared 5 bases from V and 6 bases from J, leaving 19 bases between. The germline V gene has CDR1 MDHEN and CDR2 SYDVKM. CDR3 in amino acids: CASSIPIGGAAEAFF. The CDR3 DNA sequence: TGTGCCAGCAGTATCCCTATCGGGGGGGCGGCTGAAGCTTTCTTT.

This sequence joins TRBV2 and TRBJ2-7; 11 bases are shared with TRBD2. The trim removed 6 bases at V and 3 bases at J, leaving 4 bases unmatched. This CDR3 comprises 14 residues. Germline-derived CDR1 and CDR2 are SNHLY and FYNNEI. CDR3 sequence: CASSFGTSGYEQYF. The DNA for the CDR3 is TGTGCCAGCAGCTTCGGGACTAGCGGCTACGAGCAGTACTTC.

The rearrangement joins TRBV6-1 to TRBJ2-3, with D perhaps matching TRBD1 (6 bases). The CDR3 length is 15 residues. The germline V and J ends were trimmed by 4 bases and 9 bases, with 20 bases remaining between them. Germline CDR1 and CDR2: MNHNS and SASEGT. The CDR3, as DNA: TGTGCCAGCAGTGGGTACAATTCACAGGGCAGAACGCAGTATTTT. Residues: CASSGYNSQGRTQYF.